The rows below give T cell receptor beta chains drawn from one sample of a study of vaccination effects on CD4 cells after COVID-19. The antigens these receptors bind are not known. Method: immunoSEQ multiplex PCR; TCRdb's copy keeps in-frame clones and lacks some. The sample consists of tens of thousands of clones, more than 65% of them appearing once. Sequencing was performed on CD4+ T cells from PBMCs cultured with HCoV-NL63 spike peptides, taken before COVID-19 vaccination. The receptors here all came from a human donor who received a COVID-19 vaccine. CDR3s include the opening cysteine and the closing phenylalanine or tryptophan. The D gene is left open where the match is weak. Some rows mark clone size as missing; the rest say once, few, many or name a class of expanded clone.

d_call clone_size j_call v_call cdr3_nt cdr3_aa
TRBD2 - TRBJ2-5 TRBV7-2 TGTGCCAGCAGCTTAATCACTAGCGGGGGACAAGAGACCCAGTACTTC CASSLITSGGQETQYF
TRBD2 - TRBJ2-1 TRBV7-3 TGTGCCAGCAGGGTGGGACTAGCGGGGGTAGAGCAGTTCTTC CASRVGLAGVEQFF
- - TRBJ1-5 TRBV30 TGTGCCTGGAGTGTCACAGGGTCTAGCAATCAGCCCCAGCATTTT CAWSVTGSSNQPQHF
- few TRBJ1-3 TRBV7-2 TGTGCCAGCAGCTTGTCAGGGACAGGAAACACCATATATTTT CASSLSGTGNTIYF
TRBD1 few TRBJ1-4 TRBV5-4 TGTGCCAGCAGCCCCACAGGGGAGGGACTTAGCGAAAAACTGTTTTTT CASSPTGEGLSEKLFF
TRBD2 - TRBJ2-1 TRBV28 TGTGCCAGCAGTTCCAATAGCGGGAGCTCCTACAATGAGCAGTTCTTC CASSSNSGSSYNEQFF
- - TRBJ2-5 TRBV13 TGTGCCAGCAGCCGCCGGGACACAAACCAAGAGACCCAGTACTTC CASSRRDTNQETQYF
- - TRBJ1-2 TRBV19 TGTGCCAGTAGTGAGGGCGGCAGCCGGGGCTACACCTTC CASSEGGSRGYTF
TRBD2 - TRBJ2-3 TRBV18 TGTGCCAGCTCATCCTCTAGCGGGGCGAGCACAGATACGCAGTATTTT CASSSSSGASTDTQYF
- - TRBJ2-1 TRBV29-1 TGCAGCTGCACAGAGAGCTCCTACAATGAGCAGTTCTTC CSCTESSYNEQFF
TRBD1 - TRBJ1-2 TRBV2 TGTGCCAGCAGTGATACCGGGACAGGGGCAAACTATGGCTACACCTTC CASSDTGTGANYGYTF